This TCR beta chain was sequenced in a study of T-cell reconstitution after alpha-beta-depleted transplantation in children (dated by TCRdb to 2015 to 2016). At the level of the whole study: The study quantitatively tracked T-cell immune reconstitution after TCRalphabeta/CD19-depleted allogeneic hematopoietic cell transplantation in children using TCR repertoire profiling.

As regards this clonotype: No antigen is known for it. No per-base quality is available; no much larger clone lies one base away.

The treatment or condition label for this specimen denotes: allogeneic hematopoietic cell transplantation with graft depleted of TCRalphabeta T cells and CD19 B cells. TCRalphabeta/CD19-depleted allogeneic hematopoietic cell grafts were given to the transplant recipients, all of whom were children. The protocol used for the library was PCR. TCRdb records Illumina HiSeq 2500 as the sequencer. TCR library preparation used molecular barcoding, with unique molecular identifiers applied to normalize quantification of the TCRbeta repertoire. TCRdb took the public reads, trimmed them with fastp at Q25, ran MiXCR for clone calling and kept in-frame beta chains. Each entry merges the rows of one CDR3 protein and shows their most common DNA and genes. Present in this sample are about 470,000 distinct CDR3 sequences, approximately 41% of which were seen just once. About 30% of the sample is in the top ten clones.

V gives up 1 base and J gives up 0 bases, and the segment between their germline ends measures 13 bases. The CDR3 has 17 amino acids, counting the end cysteine and phenylalanine. Only the CDR3 DNA is retained, 51 bases long and in frame from the first base. CDR1 and CDR2 were assigned from the germline V gene as SGHTA and FQGNSA. The paper's findings and limits, for the study overall: Over the following months the frequencies of hyperexpanded clones went down, and after one year T-cell counts and TCRbeta diversity were mostly credited to newly produced T cells. In some patients, the high TCRbeta diversity seen at day 60 was put down to recipient T cells and intrathymic progenitors that had survived conditioning. Apparently early alphabetaT-cell count recovery about two months after transplant reportedly relied on only several hundred rapidly expanded clones derived from non-depleted graft cells.

Here the sequenced sample was PBMCs, taken before TCRalphabeta/CD19-depleted stem cell transplant. The chain links TRBV7-2 with TRBJ2-1; tentative D gene TRBD2, with 5 bases matching. The sequence derives from a girl aged 2 to 10 with aplastic anemia, due to receive a stem cell transplant. CDR3 region: CASSLGAGYLSYNEQFF. The sequenced DNA is TGTGCCAGCAGCTTAGGTGCGGGCTACCTCTCCTACAATGAGCAGTTCTTC.